This T cell receptor (beta chain) came from a study of CD8 T cells in Susac syndrome. Random hexamers were used to reverse transcribe the RNA input (about 0.5 to 1 ug). TCRdb analysed the immunoSEQ multiplex PCR reads with MiXCR anew, one entry per CDR3 protein. Here the sample spans 95,000 to 150,000 distinct CDR3 sequences, roughly 95% being singletons. CDR3 size: 13 residues. Looked up from germline, CDR1 is MDHEN and CDR2 is SYDVKM. Trimming pared 2 bases from V and 7 bases from J, leaving 9 bases between. Source material: CD4+ T cells from PBMCs. The chain carries TRBV28 and TRBJ1-5; no definite D call. This clonotype was sampled from a human donor with Susac syndrome. CDR3 DNA: TGTGCCAGCAGTTTAAGTTCCGCCCAGCCCCAGCATTTT. It specifies CASSLSSAQPQHF.